This TCR beta chain was recovered during a study of OX40 agonist ivuxolimab in advanced cancers. The V and J ends lost 10 bases and 5 bases respectively, with 21 bases between them. Germline values: CDR1 SNHLY, CDR2 FYNNEI. CDR3 length equals 16 residues. Clones were sequenced by immunoSEQ multiplex PCR, and TCRdb holds only the in-frame ones, with some missing. The table lists under 65,000 clones, approximately 90% of them singletons. V is TRBV2 and J is TRBJ1-6, with D maybe TRBD1 (5 bases). The material was CD4+ or CD8+ T cells sorted from blood, obtained in a trial of the OX40 agonist ivuxolimab. This TCR was recovered from an adult with an advanced solid tumor such as melanoma, head and neck, liver or kidney cancer. Here the CDR3 DNA reads TGTGCCACCATCCCGCGGGGGGGTGAGAATAATTCACCCCTCCACTTT. It translates to CATIPRGGENNSPLHF.